This entry lists 32 T cell receptor beta chains sequenced from one sample in a study of control samples from healthy donors and cancer patients. TCRdb's copy holds only in-frame clones and misses some; the assay was immunoSEQ multiplex PCR. Here the sample spans approximately 150,000 clones, just over 95% being singletons. Sequenced: blood. The receptors come from a woman aged 25 to 39 in good health.

This clone has only one observation. The genes are TRBV28 and TRBJ1-1, with unresolved D. Per germline, CDR1 MDHEN and CDR2 SYDVKM. V lost 3 bases to trimming and J lost 3 bases, with 17 bases between them. This CDR3 is built from 16 residues. The CDR3, as DNA: TGTGCCAGCAGTTTCGTGGCAACCGATTCCTACACTGAAGCTTTCTTT. It specifies CASSFVATDSYTEAFF.

This chain links TRBV5-5 with TRBJ1-3, with a tentative D call TRBD1 (6 bases). Germline CDR1 SGHKS, CDR2 YYEKEE (reference sequence). The CDR3 runs to 16 residues. Deletions cut 0 bases from V and 2 bases from J, with 12 bases between. The CDR3 DNA follows: TGTGCCAGCAGCTTGGAACGGGGGGCGGCTGGAAACACCATATATTTT. It translates to CASSLERGAAGNTIYF.

The chain carries TRBV3-1 (or the pseudogene TRBV3-2) and TRBJ1-5; maybe TRBD1 (5 bases). The CDR3 totals 14 residues. With 8 bases removed from V and 3 bases from J, the gap between germline ends came to 14 bases. Germline V gene data show CDR1 as LGHDT and CDR2 as YNNKEL (reference sequence). The CDR3 DNA reads as TGTGCCAGCGGATTGGGGGGTATCAATCAGCCCCAGCATTTT. Translation: CASGLGGINQPQHF.

This clone was detected once. The V call is TRBV11-3, the J call TRBJ1-1; a possible D gene is TRBD1 (6 bases). CDR1 and CDR2 (germline): SGHNT, YENEEA. With 0 bases removed from V and 0 bases from J, the gap between germline ends came to 8 bases. This CDR3 has 15 residues. The CDR3 loop is CASSLDGGLNTEAFF. The DNA for the CDR3 is TGTGCCAGCAGCTTAGATGGGGGCCTGAACACTGAAGCTTTCTTT.

The genes are TRBV10-3 and TRBJ2-5; D is unclear. The CDR3 sequence is 13 residues long. V dropped 0 bases and J dropped 5 bases, with 7 bases sitting between them. Germline CDR1 and CDR2: ENHRY and SYGVKD. CDR3 nucleotides: TGTGCCATCAGTGAGTCGGGTGCGGAGACCCAGTACTTC. This codes for CAISESGAETQYF.

The count of this clone is one. The genes are TRBV13 and TRBJ2-2; 11 bases are a match to TRBD2. CDR3 size: 17 residues. Germline assignment: CDR1 PRHDT and CDR2 FYEKMQ (reference sequence). J lost 2 bases, V lost 5 bases, and 7 bases had no gene match. CDR3 coding DNA: TGTGCCAGCAGCCCGTTAGCGGGAGGGCCAAACACCGGGGAGCTGTTTTTT. Its translation: CASSPLAGGPNTGELFF.

The CDR3 sequence: CASSLLQGENQPQHF. CDR3 DNA sequence: TGTGCCAGCTCCCTTCTACAGGGGGAAAATCAGCCCCAGCATTTT. This chain uses TRBV18 with TRBJ1-5; TRBD1 matches at 8 bases. The CDR3 runs to 15 residues. CDR1 is KGHSH, CDR2 LQKENI, per germline. With 6 bases clipped from V and 4 bases from J, the junction kept 8 bases outside the gene matches.

The CDR3 is CTSSGPGDGDTEAFF. The CDR3 nucleotides are TGCACCAGCAGCGGTCCAGGTGACGGGGACACTGAAGCTTTCTTT. The chain combines TRBV1 with TRBJ1-1. TRBV1 is tagged as a pseudogene. The CDR3 covers 15 residues.

J is TRBJ1-5 and V is TRBV28, with 7 positions matching TRBD1. The CDR3 extends over 18 amino acids. Germline loops: CDR1 MDHEN, CDR2 SYDVKM. The V and J ends lost 2 bases and 4 bases, in that order; junction bases with no gene match: 14. CDR3 residues: CASSLLGQIGIRNQPQHF. The CDR3 nucleotides are TGTGCCAGCAGTTTACTGGGACAGATAGGAATTAGGAATCAGCCCCAGCATTTT.

The chain has TRBV5-6 and TRBJ1-3; 8 positions match TRBD1. The V segment lost 4 bases and the J segment 0 bases; nucleotides outside the gene matches: 3. The CDR3 totals 15 residues. The germline gives CDR1 SGHDT, CDR2 YYEEEE. CDR3: CASSPGQDSGNTIYF. The DNA for the CDR3 is TGTGCCAGCAGCCCGGGACAGGACTCTGGAAACACCATATATTTT. Drawing the rest from reference TRBV5-6 and TRBJ1-3, the complete variable domain is DAGVTQSPTHLIKTRGQQVTLRCSPKSGHDTVSWYQQALGQGPQFIFQYYEEEERQRGNFPDRFSGHQFPNYSSELNVNALLLGDSALYLCASSPGQDSGNTIYFGEGSWLTVV.

The chain links TRBV27 to TRBJ2-3, with TRBD2 identical over 8 bases. V was clipped by 2 bases and J by 0 bases; unmatched bases: 1. This CDR3 spans 15 amino acids. The V gene's germline CDR1 is MNHEY and CDR2 SMNVEV (reference sequence). The CDR3: CASSLRGRSTDTQYF. The CDR3 DNA reads as TGTGCCAGCAGTTTACGCGGGAGGAGCACAGATACGCAGTATTTT.

The V call is TRBV7-8, the J call TRBJ2-1; 9 bases line up with TRBD2. Germline V gives CDR1 SGHVS, CDR2 FQNEAQ. The V and J ends lost 5 bases and 0 bases, in that order; junction bases with no gene match: 5. The CDR3 is 16 amino acids. The CDR3 spells CASSRPTSGSYNEQFF. As DNA, the CDR3 is TGTGCCAGCAGCCGACCGACTAGCGGCTCCTACAATGAGCAGTTCTTC. Supplemented by reference TRBV7-8 and TRBJ2-1, the full variable domain reads GAGVSQSPRYKVAKRGQDVALRCDPISGHVSLFWYQQALGQGPEFLTYFQNEAQLDKSGLPSDRFFAERPEGSVSTLKIQRTQQEDSAVYLCASSRPTSGSYNEQFFGPGTRLTVL.

The chain joins TRBV6-4 to TRBJ2-3; D perhaps matches TRBD2 (7 bases). V was pared by 2 bases and J by 2 bases, with 8 bases between. The CDR3 is 14 amino acids. Germline values: CDR1 MRHNA, CDR2 SNTAGT. This CDR3 is CASSDGGATDTQYF. The CDR3 region has the DNA TGTGCCAGCAGTGACGGGGGGGCCACAGATACGCAGTATTTT.

The chain uses TRBV2 and TRBJ2-5; 10 bases match TRBD2. V lost 7 bases to trimming and J lost 4 bases; unmatched junction nucleotides: 9. The CDR3 is made up of 15 amino acids. The germline gives CDR1 SNHLY, CDR2 FYNNEI. CDR3 in amino acids: CASTFSGGRAETQYF. The CDR3 DNA follows: TGTGCCAGCACCTTTAGCGGGGGGCGGGCAGAGACCCAGTACTTC.

The V call is TRBV28, the J call TRBJ2-2; 8 positions agree with TRBD2. V shed 10 bases, J shed 1 base, and the junction held 5 bases outside the gene matches. The CDR3 runs 14 residues. In germline, CDR1 is MDHEN, CDR2 SYDVKM. This chain's CDR3 is CATSGLENTGELFF. CDR3 bases: TGTGCCACCTCGGGACTAGAGAACACCGGGGAGCTGTTTTTT.

The chain employs TRBV28 and TRBJ1-2, with TRBD1 matching 7 bases. Unmatched junction bases numbered 22, after V lost 5 bases and J lost 10 bases. The CDR3 extends over 17 amino acids. The germline V gene has CDR1 MDHEN and CDR2 SYDVKM. The CDR3 DNA sequence: TGTGCCAGCAGTCCCTGGGGAATAGAAAAAGGACAGGTCGACTACACCTTC. It is translated as CASSPWGIEKGQVDYTF.

J is TRBJ2-1 and V is TRBV2; D remains ambiguous. The CDR3 consists of 15 residues. Germline assignment: CDR1 SNHLY and CDR2 FYNNEI. V shed 3 bases and J shed 5 bases, with 14 bases lying between them. CDR3 in DNA: TGTGCCAGCAGTGAGAAGATTTGGAGTGACAATGAGCAGTTCTTC. Its protein is CASSEKIWSDNEQFF.

The CDR3 nucleotides read TGTGCCAGCGGCTGGGACAGTCTCTCTGGAAACACCATATATTTT. Its translation: CASGWDSLSGNTIYF. The chain joins TRBV7-9 to TRBJ1-3, with 7 bases that match TRBD1. CDR1 is SEHNR, CDR2 FQNEAQ, per germline (reference sequence). Trimming removed 8 bases from V and 0 bases from J; junction bases left unmatched: 7. CDR3 length: 15 amino acids.

The J gene is TRBJ2-6, the V gene TRBV3-1 (or the pseudogene TRBV3-2), with TRBD2 identical over 9 bases. This CDR3 spans 20 amino acids. Per the germline V gene, CDR1 is LGHDT and CDR2 is YNNKEL (reference sequence). V lost 0 bases to trimming and J lost 1 base; unmatched junction nucleotides: 10. CDR3 bases: TGTGCCAGCAGCCAAGAAGGCGGGGGGGCTTATTGGTCTGGGGCCAACGTCCTGACTTTC. Translated: CASSQEGGGAYWSGANVLTF.

This sequence joins TRBV27 and TRBJ1-2; TRBD1 is a possible D gene (6 bases). The CDR3 is 14 residues long. Germline values: CDR1 MNHEY, CDR2 SMNVEV (reference sequence). V was cut by 5 bases and J by 8 bases, with 18 bases left in between. This chain's CDR3 is CASSASVDRRGYTF. The CDR3 DNA reads TGTGCCAGCAGTGCCAGCGTAGACAGGAGAGGCTACACCTTC.

This chain connects TRBV5-4 to TRBJ2-3, with a tentative D call TRBD1 (6 bases). The V gene's germline CDR1 is SGHNT and CDR2 YYREEE (reference sequence). The CDR3 has 14 residues. Trimming shortened V by 4 bases and J by 0 bases, and 9 bases separated the two germline ends. The CDR3 region is CASSLRGSTDTQYF. CDR3 DNA sequence: TGTGCCAGCAGCCTGAGGGGGAGCACAGATACGCAGTATTTT.

The chain links TRBV25-1 to TRBJ1-3; D perhaps matches TRBD1 (5 bases). The CDR3 length is 18 residues. V was pared by 0 bases and J by 0 bases, with 15 bases between. Germline V lookup: CDR1 MGHDK, CDR2 SYGVNS. The DNA for the CDR3 is TGTGCCAGCAGTGAATACTCGGGGCCTGGGGGCTCTGGAAACACCATATATTTT. This encodes CASSEYSGPGGSGNTIYF. Variable domain in full (rest from reference TRBV25-1 and TRBJ1-3): EADIYQTPRYLVIGTGKKITLECSQTMGHDKMYWYQQDPGMELHLIHYSYGVNSTEKGDLSSESTVSRIRTEHFPLTLESARPSHTSQYLCASSEYSGPGGSGNTIYFGEGSWLTVV.

The chain recombines TRBV4-1 with TRBJ2-1; D is ambiguous. The CDR3 loop spans 15 amino acids. Between the trimmed V and J ends, which lost 4 bases and 8 bases, there was a span of 18 bases. Germline V gives CDR1 MGHRA, CDR2 YSYEKL. The CDR3 region is CASSPHPERPHEQFF. The CDR3 nucleotides are TGCGCCAGCAGCCCACACCCCGAGCGCCCCCATGAGCAGTTCTTC.

The chain uses TRBV6-5 and TRBJ1-5; D perhaps matches TRBD1 (5 bases). The CDR3 is made up of 13 amino acids. In germline, CDR1 is MNHEY, CDR2 SVGAGI. The V gene lost 9 bases and the J gene lost 4 bases, with 13 bases spanning the gap. This CDR3 reads CASGGGRNQPQHF. CDR3 DNA: TGTGCCAGTGGGGGGGGTCGGAATCAGCCCCAGCATTTT.

V gene TRBV28 combines with J gene TRBJ1-5; a weak D match, TRBD1 (6 bases). The CDR3 contains 14 residues. V lost 7 bases to trimming and J lost 2 bases, with 12 bases between them. Germline V gene data show CDR1 as MDHEN and CDR2 as SYDVKM. CDR3 protein: CASKRGSGNQPQHF. CDR3 in DNA: TGTGCCAGCAAAAGGGGGTCCGGCAATCAGCCCCAGCATTTT.

This clone was recorded only once. The chain is built from TRBV27 and TRBJ1-4; D is unresolved. Germline CDR1 reads MNHEY; CDR2 reads SMNVEV (reference sequence). Trimming stripped 0 bases from V and 0 bases from J, with 5 bases between. The CDR3 sequence is 15 residues long. The CDR3 DNA reads TGTGCCAGCAGTTTATCGTTAGCAACTAATGAAAAACTGTTTTTT. It codes for CASSLSLATNEKLFF.

This chain links TRBV7-6 with TRBJ2-3, with 7 bases aligning to TRBD2. Germline lookup yields CDR1 SGHVS and CDR2 FNYEAQ. Trimming at V came to 1 base and at J to 4 bases, leaving 5 bases not matched to a gene. This CDR3 has 15 amino acids. The CDR3 spells CASSLGVAGADTQYF. CDR3 coding DNA: TGTGCCAGCAGCTTAGGGGTAGCGGGCGCAGATACGCAGTATTTT.

The chain carries TRBV29-1 and TRBJ1-4, with D maybe TRBD1 (5 bases). Germline CDR1 SQVTM, CDR2 ANQGSEA. V was shortened by 4 bases and J by 3 bases, with 6 bases between the two germline ends. CDR3 length: 12 amino acids. This CDR3 is CSVGGSNEKLFF. DNA for the CDR3: TGCAGCGTTGGGGGGTCTAATGAAAAACTGTTTTTT.

CDR3 region: CASRFTGLETQYF. CDR3 DNA sequence: TGTGCCAGCAGATTTACAGGGTTAGAGACCCAGTACTTC. V gene TRBV6-5 combines with J gene TRBJ2-5; tentative D call: TRBD1 (6 bases). CDR3 length equals 13 residues. V shed 6 bases and J shed 4 bases, with 12 bases lying between them. CDR1 and CDR2 from the germline V gene are MNHEY and SVGAGI.

The V call is TRBV19, the J call TRBJ1-2; 7 bases fit TRBD1. The CDR3 spans 13 residues. Germline trimming cut 7 bases from V and 6 bases from J; bases unmatched to any gene: 8. Germline V gene sequence: CDR1 LNHDA, CDR2 SQIVND (reference sequence). Here the CDR3 DNA reads TGTGCCAGTACCGAGACAGGGTTCAATGGCTACACCTTC. This translates into CASTETGFNGYTF.

The J gene is TRBJ2-2, the V gene TRBV28; D may match TRBD1 or TRBD2 (6 bases each). CDR1 and CDR2 (germline): MDHEN, SYDVKM. The CDR3 has 17 residues. V lost 6 bases and J 4 bases, leaving 21 bases between the germline ends. The CDR3 protein is CASSLIQWGAGTGELFF. The CDR3, as DNA: TGTGCCAGCAGCCTCATCCAATGGGGGGCGGGCACCGGGGAGCTGTTTTTT.

The chain employs TRBV28 and TRBJ1-2; 7 bases map to TRBD1. V lost 6 bases to trimming and J lost 7 bases; unmatched junction nucleotides: 8. The CDR3 totals 13 residues. Germline values: CDR1 MDHEN, CDR2 SYDVKM. The CDR3 spells CASSAGDSRGYTF. CDR3 nucleotides: TGTGCCAGCAGCGCAGGGGACAGTCGTGGCTACACCTTC.